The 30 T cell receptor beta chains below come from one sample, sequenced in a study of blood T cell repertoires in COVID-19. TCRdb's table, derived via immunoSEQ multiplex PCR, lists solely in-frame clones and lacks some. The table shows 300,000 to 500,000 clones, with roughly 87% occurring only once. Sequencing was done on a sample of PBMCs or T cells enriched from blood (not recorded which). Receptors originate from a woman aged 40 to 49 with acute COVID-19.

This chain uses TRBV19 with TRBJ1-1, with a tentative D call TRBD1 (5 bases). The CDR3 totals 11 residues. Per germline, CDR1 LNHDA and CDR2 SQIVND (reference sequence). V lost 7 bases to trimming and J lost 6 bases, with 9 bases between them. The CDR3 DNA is TGTGCCAGTATGCGCAGGGCTGAAGCTTTCTTT. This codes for CASMRRAEAFF. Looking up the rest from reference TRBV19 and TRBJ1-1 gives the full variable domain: DGGITQSPKYLFRKEGQNVTLSCEQNLNHDAMYWYRQDPGQGLRLIYYSQIVNDFQKGDIAEGYSVSREKKESFPLTVTSAQKNPTAFYLCASMRRAEAFFGQGTRLTVV.

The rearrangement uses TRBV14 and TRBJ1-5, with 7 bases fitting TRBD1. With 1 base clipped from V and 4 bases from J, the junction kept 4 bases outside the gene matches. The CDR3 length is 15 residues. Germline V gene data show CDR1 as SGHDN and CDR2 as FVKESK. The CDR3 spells CASSQGQGANQPQHF. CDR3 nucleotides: TGTGCCAGCAGCCAAGGACAGGGAGCTAATCAGCCCCAGCATTTT.

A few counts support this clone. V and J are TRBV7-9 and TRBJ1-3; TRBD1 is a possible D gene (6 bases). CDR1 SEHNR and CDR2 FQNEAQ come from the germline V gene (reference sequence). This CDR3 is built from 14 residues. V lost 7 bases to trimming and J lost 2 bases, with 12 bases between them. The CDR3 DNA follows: TGTGCCAGCATCTATGGACAGACTGGAAACACCATATATTTT. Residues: CASIYGQTGNTIYF.

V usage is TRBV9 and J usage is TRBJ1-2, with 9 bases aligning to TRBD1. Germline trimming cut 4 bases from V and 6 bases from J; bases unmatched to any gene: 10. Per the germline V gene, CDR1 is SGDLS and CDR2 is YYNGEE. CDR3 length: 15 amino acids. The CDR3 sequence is CASSSSGTGNNGYTF. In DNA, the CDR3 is TGTGCCAGCAGCTCTTCCGGGACAGGGAATAATGGCTACACCTTC.

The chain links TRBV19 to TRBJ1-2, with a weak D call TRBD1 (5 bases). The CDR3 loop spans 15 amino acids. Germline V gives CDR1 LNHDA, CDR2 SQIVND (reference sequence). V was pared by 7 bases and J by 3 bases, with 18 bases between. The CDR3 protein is CASTAAGPSHYGYTF. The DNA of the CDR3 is TGTGCCAGTACCGCTGCAGGGCCCTCCCACTATGGCTACACCTTC.

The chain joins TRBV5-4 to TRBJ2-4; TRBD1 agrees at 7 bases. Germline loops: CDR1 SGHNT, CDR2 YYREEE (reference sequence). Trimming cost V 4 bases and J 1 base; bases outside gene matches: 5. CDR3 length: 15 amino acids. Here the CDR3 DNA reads TGTGCCAGCAGCCCACCGGACAGGGCCAAAAACATTCAGTACTTC. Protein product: CASSPPDRAKNIQYF.

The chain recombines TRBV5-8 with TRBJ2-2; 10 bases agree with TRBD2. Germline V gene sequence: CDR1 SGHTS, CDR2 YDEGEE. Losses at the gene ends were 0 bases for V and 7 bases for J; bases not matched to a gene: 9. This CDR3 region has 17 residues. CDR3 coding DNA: TGTGCCAGCAGCTTGGGATTCGAGCGGGGGGGCCTCGGGGAGCTGTTTTTT. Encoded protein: CASSLGFERGGLGELFF.

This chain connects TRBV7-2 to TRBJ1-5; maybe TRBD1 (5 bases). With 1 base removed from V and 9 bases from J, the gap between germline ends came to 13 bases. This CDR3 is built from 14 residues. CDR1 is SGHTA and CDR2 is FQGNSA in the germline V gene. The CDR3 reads CASSLGAGSRPQHF. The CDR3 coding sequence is TGTGCCAGCAGCTTAGGAGCAGGGTCTCGGCCCCAGCATTTT.

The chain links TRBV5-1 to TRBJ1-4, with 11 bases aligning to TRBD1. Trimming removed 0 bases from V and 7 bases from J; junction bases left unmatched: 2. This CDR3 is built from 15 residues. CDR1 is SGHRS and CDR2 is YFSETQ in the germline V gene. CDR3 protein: CASSLGDRGTEKLFF. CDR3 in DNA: TGCGCCAGCAGCTTGGGGGACAGGGGGACTGAAAAACTGTTTTTT.

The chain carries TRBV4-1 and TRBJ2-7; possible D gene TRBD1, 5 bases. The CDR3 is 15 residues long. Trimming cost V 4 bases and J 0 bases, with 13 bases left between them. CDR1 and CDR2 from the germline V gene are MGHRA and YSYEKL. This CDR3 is CASSRPGSSSYEQYF. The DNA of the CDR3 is TGCGCCAGCAGCCGTCCAGGGTCTAGCTCCTACGAGCAGTACTTC.

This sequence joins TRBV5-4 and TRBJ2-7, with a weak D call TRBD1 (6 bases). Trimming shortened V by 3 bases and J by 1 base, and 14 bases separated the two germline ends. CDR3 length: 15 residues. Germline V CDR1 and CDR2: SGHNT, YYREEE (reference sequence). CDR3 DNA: TGTGCCAGCAGCTCTGTGGCTACAGGGTCCTACGAGCAGTACTTC. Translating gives CASSSVATGSYEQYF.

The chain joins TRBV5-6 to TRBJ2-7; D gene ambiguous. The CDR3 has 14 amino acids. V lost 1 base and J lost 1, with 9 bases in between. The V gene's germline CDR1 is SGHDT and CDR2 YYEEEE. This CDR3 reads CASSLMADSYEQYF. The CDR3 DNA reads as TGTGCCAGCAGCTTGATGGCGGATTCCTACGAGCAGTACTTC. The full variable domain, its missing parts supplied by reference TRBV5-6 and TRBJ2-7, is DAGVTQSPTHLIKTRGQQVTLRCSPKSGHDTVSWYQQALGQGPQFIFQYYEEEERQRGNFPDRFSGHQFPNYSSELNVNALLLGDSALYLCASSLMADSYEQYFGPGTRLTVT.

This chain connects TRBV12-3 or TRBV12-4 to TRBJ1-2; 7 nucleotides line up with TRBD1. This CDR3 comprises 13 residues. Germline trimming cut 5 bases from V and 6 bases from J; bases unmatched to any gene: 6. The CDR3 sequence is CASSARQGDGYTF. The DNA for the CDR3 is TGTGCCAGCAGTGCCCGACAGGGAGATGGCTACACCTTC.

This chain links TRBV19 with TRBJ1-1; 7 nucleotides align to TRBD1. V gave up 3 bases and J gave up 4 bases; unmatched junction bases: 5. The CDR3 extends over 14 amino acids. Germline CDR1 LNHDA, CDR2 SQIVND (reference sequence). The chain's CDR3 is CASSIPDRSTEAFF. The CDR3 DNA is TGTGCCAGTAGTATCCCGGACAGGAGCACTGAAGCTTTCTTT.

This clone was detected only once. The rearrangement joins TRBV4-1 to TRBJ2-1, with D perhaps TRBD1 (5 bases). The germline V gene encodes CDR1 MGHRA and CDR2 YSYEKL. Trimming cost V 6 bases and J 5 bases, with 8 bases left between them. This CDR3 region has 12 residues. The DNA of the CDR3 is TGCGCCAGCAGTCAGGGCGACAATGAGCAGTTCTTC. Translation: CASSQGDNEQFF.

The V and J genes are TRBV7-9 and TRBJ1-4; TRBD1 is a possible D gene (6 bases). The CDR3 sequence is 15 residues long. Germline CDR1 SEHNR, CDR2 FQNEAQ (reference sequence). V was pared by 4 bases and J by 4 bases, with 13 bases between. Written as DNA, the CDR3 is TGTGCCAGCAGCTGGACAGTCGGTGTTAATGAAAAACTGTTTTTT. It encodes CASSWTVGVNEKLFF. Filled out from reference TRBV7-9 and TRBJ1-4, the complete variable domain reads DTGVSQNPRHKITKRGQNVTFRCDPISEHNRLYWYRQTLGQGPEFLTYFQNEAQLEKSRLLSDRFSAERPKGSFSTLEIQRTEQGDSAMYLCASSWTVGVNEKLFFGSGTQLSVL.

The CDR3 here is CASSVSKGGVNEQFF. CDR3 nucleotides: TGTGCCAGCAGCGTATCTAAGGGGGGGGTAAATGAGCAGTTCTTC. The chain joins TRBV5-4 to TRBJ2-1; D possibly corresponds to TRBD2 (7 bases). The CDR3 totals 15 residues. Between the trimmed V and J ends, which lost 4 bases and 7 bases, there was a span of 18 bases. Looked up from germline, CDR1 is SGHNT and CDR2 is YYREEE (reference sequence). Supplemented by reference TRBV5-4 and TRBJ2-1, the full variable domain reads ETGVTQSPTHLIKTRGQQVTLRCSSQSGHNTVSWYQQALGQGPQFIFQYYREEENGRGNFPPRFSGLQFPNYSSELNVNALELDDSALYLCASSVSKGGVNEQFFGPGTRLTVL.

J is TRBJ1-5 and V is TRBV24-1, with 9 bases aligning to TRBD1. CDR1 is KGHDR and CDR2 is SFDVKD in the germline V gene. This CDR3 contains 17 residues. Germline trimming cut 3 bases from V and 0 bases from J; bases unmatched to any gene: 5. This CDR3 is CATSDHGTGYSNQPQHF. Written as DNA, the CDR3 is TGTGCCACCAGTGATCATGGGACAGGGTATAGCAATCAGCCCCAGCATTTT.

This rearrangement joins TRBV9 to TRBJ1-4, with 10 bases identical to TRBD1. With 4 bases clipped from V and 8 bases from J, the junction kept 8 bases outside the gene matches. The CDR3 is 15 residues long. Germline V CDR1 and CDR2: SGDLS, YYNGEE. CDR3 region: CASSSRQGAGEKLFF. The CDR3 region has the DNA TGTGCCAGCAGCTCCCGACAGGGGGCGGGGGAAAAACTGTTTTTT.

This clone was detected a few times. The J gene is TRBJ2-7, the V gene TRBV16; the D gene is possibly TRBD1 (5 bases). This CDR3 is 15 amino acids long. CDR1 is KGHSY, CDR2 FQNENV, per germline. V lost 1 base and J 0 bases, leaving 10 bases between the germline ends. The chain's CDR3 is CASSQLGQGSYEQYF. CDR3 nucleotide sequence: TGTGCCAGCAGCCAATTGGGCCAGGGCTCCTACGAGCAGTACTTC.

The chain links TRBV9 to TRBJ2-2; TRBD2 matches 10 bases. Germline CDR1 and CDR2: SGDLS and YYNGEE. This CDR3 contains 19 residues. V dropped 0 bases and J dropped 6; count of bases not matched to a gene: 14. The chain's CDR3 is CASSVGPQGSGGASGELFF. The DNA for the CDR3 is TGTGCCAGCAGCGTAGGTCCCCAGGGGAGCGGGGGGGCCTCCGGGGAGCTGTTTTTT.

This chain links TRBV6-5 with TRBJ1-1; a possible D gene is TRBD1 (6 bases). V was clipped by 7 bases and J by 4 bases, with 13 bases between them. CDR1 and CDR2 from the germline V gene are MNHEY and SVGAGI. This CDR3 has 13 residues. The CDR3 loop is CASTWGQGTEAFF. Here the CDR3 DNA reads TGTGCCAGCACGTGGGGGCAGGGCACTGAAGCTTTCTTT.

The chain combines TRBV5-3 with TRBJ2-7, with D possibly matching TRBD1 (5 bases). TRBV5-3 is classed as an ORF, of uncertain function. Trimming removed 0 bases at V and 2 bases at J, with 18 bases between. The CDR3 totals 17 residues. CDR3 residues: CARSLVLGLGQTYEQYF. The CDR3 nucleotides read TGTGCCAGAAGCTTGGTTTTGGGGTTAGGACAAACCTACGAGCAGTACTTC.

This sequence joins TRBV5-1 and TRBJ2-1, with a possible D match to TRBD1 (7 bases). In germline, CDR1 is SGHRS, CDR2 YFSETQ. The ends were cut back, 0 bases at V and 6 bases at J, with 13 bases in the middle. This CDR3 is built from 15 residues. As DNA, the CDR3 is TGCGCCAGCAGCTTGGAGCAGGGGGGTGGCAATGAGCAGTTCTTC. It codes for CASSLEQGGGNEQFF. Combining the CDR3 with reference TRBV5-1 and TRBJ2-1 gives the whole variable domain KAGVTQTPRYLIKTRGQQVTLSCSPISGHRSVSWYQQTPGQGLQFLFEYFSETQRNKGNFPGRFSGRQFSNSRSEMNVSTLELGDSALYLCASSLEQGGGNEQFFGPGTRLTVL.

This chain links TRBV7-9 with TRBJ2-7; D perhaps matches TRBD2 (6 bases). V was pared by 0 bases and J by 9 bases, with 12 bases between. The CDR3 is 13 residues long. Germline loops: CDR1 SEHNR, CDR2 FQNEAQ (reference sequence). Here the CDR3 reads CASSLAEGIGQYF. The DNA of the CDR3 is TGTGCCAGCAGCTTAGCGGAGGGGATAGGGCAGTACTTC. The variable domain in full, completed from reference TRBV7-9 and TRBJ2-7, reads DTGVSQNPRHKITKRGQNVTFRCDPISEHNRLYWYRQTLGQGPEFLTYFQNEAQLEKSRLLSDRFSAERPKGSFSTLEIQRTEQGDSAMYLCASSLAEGIGQYFGPGTRLTVT.

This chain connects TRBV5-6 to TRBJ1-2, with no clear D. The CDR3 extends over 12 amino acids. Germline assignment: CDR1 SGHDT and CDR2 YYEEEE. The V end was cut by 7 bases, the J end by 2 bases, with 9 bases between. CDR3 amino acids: CASGEVNYGYTF. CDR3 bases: TGTGCCAGCGGTGAGGTAAACTATGGCTACACCTTC.

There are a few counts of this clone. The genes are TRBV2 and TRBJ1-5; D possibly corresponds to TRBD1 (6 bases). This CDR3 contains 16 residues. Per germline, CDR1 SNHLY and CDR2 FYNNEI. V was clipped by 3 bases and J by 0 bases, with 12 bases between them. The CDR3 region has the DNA TGTGCCAGCAGTGACTCAGACAGGTTTAGCAATCAGCCCCAGCATTTT. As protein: CASSDSDRFSNQPQHF.

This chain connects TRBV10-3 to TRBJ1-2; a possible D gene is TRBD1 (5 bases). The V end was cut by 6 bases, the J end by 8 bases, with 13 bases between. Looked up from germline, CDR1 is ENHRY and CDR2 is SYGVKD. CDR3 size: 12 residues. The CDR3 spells CAISGQVGGYTF. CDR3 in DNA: TGTGCCATCAGCGGACAAGTGGGCGGCTACACCTTC.

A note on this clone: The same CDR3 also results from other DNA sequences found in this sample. CDR3 loop: CASSYRGDQPQHF. In nucleotides, the CDR3 is TGTGCCAGCAGTTACAGGGGTGATCAGCCCCAGCATTTT. V usage is TRBV6-5 and J usage is TRBJ1-5; the D gene is possibly TRBD1 (5 bases). This CDR3 is built from 13 residues. Trimming left V 2 bases short and J 5 bases short, with 7 bases between. CDR1 and CDR2 from the germline V gene are MNHEY and SVGAGI.

DNA for the CDR3: TGTGCCACCAGCAGAGAAATAATTGGGCTAGCCAAAAACATTCAGTACTTC. It encodes CATSREIIGLAKNIQYF. The rearrangement joins TRBV15 to TRBJ2-4; D is undetermined. Deletions cut 0 bases from V and 0 bases from J, with 12 bases between. The CDR3 spans 17 residues. CDR1 and CDR2 (germline): LNHNV, YYDKDF (reference sequence).